Below are 11 T cell receptor beta chains sequenced from a single sample in a study of beta chain features in type 1 diabetes (dated by TCRdb to 2016 to 2019). These receptors have no identified antigens. Receptors were amplified or captured by the immunoSEQ multiplex PCR assay. The entire isolated RNA was reverse transcribed using the High Capacity cDNA Reverse Transcription Kit, and thus expressed TCRB transcripts were sequenced. As stored in TCRdb, this immuneACCESS dataset retains in-frame rearrangements with V and J assigned. A fraction of the clones does not appear; measured against another copy, unresolved V genes explain less than half of the discrepancy, and the remainder lacks a known reason. A total of roughly 340,000 clones appear in this sample, roughly 12% of them only once. Roughly 0.016% of the sample comes from the top ten. Paper-wide results and their limitations: In all four CD4+ subsets, TCRB CDR3 length was moderately but significantly shorter in type 1 diabetes patients.

Sequencing was performed on naive CD4+ T cells from blood. In the paper's terms, the cell subset or site label means: true naive CD4+ T cells. The source is a woman aged 18-30 years with type 1 diabetes.

This clone turned up a few times. CDR3 in amino acids: CASSLGTRGRAPNEQFF. Here the CDR3 DNA reads TGTGCCAGCAGCTTAGGAACGCGCGGGAGGGCCCCTAATGAGCAGTTCTTC. The rearrangement joins TRBV7-2 to TRBJ2-1, with 9 bases that match TRBD2. Per germline, CDR1 SGHTA and CDR2 FQGNSA. Unmatched junction bases numbered 11, after V lost 1 base and J lost 7 bases. This CDR3 is built from 17 residues.

This clone was recorded a few times. The chain employs TRBV12-5 and TRBJ2-5, with D unclear. Germline loops: CDR1 LGHNT, CDR2 FRNRAP. Trimming left V 2 bases short and J 3 bases short, with 13 bases between. The CDR3 is made up of 15 amino acids. CDR3 protein: CASGLMVGPEETQYF. The CDR3 nucleotides are TGTGCTAGTGGTTTGATGGTGGGCCCAGAAGAGACCCAGTACTTC.

A few counts support this clone. V and J are TRBV19 and TRBJ2-5; D possibly corresponds to TRBD1 (6 bases). This CDR3 region has 15 residues. V lost 5 bases and J 4 bases, leaving 17 bases between the germline ends. The V gene's germline CDR1 is LNHDA and CDR2 SQIVND (reference sequence). The DNA of the CDR3 is TGTGCCAGTAGTGCCCACGGGACAACCGGAGAGACCCAGTACTTC. Translation gives CASSAHGTTGETQYF.

This clone was counted between two and nine times. The genes are TRBV30 and TRBJ2-5; D is unclear. CDR3 length equals 13 residues. V shed 2 bases and J shed 5 bases, with 12 bases lying between them. Germline CDR1 is GTSNPN and CDR2 is SVGIG (reference sequence). CDR3 loop: CAWSKASRETQYF. For the CDR3, the DNA is TGTGCCTGGAGTAAGGCATCGCGGGAGACCCAGTACTTC.

There are a few counts of this clone. Other DNA sequences of this sample code for an identical CDR3. V and J are TRBV7-9 and TRBJ2-2, with D maybe TRBD2 (6 bases). From germline, CDR1 is SEHNR and CDR2 FQNEAQ (reference sequence). V was pared by 6 bases and J by 2 bases, with 13 bases between. This CDR3 has 15 residues. Here the CDR3 reads CASSRPGLNTGELFF. CDR3 nucleotides: TGTGCCAGCAGTCGGCCGGGACTTAACACCGGGGAGCTGTTTTTT.

A few counts support this clone. This chain connects TRBV14 to TRBJ2-1; D call uncertain. V was cut by 1 base and J by 9 bases, with 10 bases left in between. Germline-derived CDR1 and CDR2 are SGHDN and FVKESK. The CDR3 spans 13 residues. CDR3 amino acids: CASSQVVRAEQFF. The CDR3 nucleotides read TGTGCCAGCAGCCAAGTTGTAAGAGCTGAGCAGTTCTTC.

The genes are TRBV5-6 and TRBJ2-2; possibly TRBD1 for D (5 bases). Germline V CDR1 and CDR2: SGHDT, YYEEEE. This CDR3 spans 14 amino acids. The V gene lost 2 bases and the J gene lost 5 bases, with 10 bases spanning the gap. DNA for the CDR3: TGTGCCAGCAGCTTAATGGGGCGAACCGGGGAGCTGTTTTTT. It is translated as CASSLMGRTGELFF.

The rearrangement joins TRBV7-2 to TRBJ2-1, with TRBD2 identical over 11 bases. Germline values: CDR1 SGHTA, CDR2 FQGNSA. The CDR3 consists of 17 residues. The V and J ends lost 0 bases and 6 bases, in that order; junction bases with no gene match: 7. DNA of the CDR3: TGTGCCAGCAGCTTAGCCCGACTAGCGGGAAGGGGCAATGAGCAGTTCTTC. Its translation: CASSLARLAGRGNEQFF.

This clone occurred a few times. The CDR3 DNA sequence: TGTGCCAGCAGCTTACGACAGGGTCTCGAGCAGTACTTC. It encodes CASSLRQGLEQYF. The V gene is TRBV7-8, the J gene TRBJ2-7; 7 bases match TRBD1. The CDR3 contains 13 residues. With 2 bases clipped from V and 6 bases from J, the junction kept 4 bases outside the gene matches. Germline V gives CDR1 SGHVS, CDR2 FQNEAQ.

In this sample, this clone turned up a few times. V and J are TRBV19 and TRBJ2-1; perhaps TRBD2 as D (6 bases). V lost 5 bases and J 3 bases, leaving 11 bases between the germline ends. The CDR3 length is 14 residues. CDR1 and CDR2 (germline): LNHDA, SQIVND (reference sequence). In nucleotides, the CDR3 is TGTGCCAGTAGTGGGGGGTTAAACTACAATGAGCAGTTCTTC. Translated: CASSGGLNYNEQFF.

The chain has TRBV5-1 and TRBJ2-1; TRBD2 matches 9 bases. Germline values: CDR1 SGHRS, CDR2 YFSETQ. Losses at the gene ends were 3 bases for V and 8 bases for J; bases not matched to a gene: 9. CDR3 length equals 15 residues. The CDR3 sequence: CASSSSSGTWDEQFF. In nucleotides, the CDR3 is TGCGCCAGCAGCTCATCTAGCGGGACTTGGGATGAGCAGTTCTTC.